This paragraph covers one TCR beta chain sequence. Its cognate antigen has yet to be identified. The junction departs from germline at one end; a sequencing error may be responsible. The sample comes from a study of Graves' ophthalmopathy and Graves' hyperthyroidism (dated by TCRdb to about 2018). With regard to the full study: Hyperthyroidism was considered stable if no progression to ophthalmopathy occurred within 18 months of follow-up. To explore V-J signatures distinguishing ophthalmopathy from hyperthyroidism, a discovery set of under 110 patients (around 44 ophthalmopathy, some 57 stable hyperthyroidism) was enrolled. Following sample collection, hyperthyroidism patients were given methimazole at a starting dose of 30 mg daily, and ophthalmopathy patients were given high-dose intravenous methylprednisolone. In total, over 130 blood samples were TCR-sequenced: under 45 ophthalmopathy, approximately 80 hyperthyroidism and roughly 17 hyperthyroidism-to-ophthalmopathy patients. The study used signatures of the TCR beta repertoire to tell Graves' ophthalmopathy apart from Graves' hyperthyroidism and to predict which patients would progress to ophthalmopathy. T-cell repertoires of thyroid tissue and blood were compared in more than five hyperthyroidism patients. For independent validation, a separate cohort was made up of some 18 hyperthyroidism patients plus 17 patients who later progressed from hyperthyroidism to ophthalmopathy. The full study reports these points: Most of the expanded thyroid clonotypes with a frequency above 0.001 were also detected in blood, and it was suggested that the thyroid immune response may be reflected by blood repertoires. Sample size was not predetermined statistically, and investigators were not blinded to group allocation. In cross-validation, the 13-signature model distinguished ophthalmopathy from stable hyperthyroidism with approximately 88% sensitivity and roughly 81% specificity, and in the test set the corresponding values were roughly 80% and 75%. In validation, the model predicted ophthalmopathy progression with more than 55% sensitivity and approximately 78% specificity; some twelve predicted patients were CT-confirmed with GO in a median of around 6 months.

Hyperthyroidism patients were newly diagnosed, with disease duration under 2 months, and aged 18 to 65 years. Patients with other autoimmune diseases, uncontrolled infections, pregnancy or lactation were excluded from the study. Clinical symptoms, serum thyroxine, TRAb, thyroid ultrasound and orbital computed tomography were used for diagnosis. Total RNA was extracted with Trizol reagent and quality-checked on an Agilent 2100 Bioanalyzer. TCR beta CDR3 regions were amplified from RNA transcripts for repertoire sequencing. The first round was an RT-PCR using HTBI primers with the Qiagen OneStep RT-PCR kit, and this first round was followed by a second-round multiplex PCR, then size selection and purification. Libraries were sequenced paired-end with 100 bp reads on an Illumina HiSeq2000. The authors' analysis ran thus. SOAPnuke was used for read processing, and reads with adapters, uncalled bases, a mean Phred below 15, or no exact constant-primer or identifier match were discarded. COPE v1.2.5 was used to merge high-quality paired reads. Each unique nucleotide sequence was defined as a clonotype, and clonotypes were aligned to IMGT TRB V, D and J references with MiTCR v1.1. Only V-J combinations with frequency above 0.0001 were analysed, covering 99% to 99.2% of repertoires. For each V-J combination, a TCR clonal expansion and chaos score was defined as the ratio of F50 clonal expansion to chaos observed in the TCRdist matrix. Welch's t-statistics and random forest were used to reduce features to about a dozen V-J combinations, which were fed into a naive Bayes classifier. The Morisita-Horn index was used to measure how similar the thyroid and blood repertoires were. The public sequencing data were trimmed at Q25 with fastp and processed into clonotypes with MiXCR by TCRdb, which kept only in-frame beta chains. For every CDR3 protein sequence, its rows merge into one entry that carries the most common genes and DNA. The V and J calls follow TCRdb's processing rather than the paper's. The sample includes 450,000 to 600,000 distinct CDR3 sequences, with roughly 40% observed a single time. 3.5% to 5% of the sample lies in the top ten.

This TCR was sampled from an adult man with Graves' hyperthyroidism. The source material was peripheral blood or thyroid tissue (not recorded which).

At the DNA level, the sequence is TGTGCCAGCAGCACGTTCGACTCCTCCTACGAGCAGTACTTC. Its coded protein is CASSTFDSSYEQYF. The V and J genes are TRBV10-2 and TRBJ2-7, with the D gene not confidently named. The CDR3 holds 14 amino acids from the cysteine to the phenylalanine. Just the 42-base CDR3 DNA is kept, in frame starting at base 1. Sequences WSHSY (CDR1) and SAAADI (CDR2) are obtained from the germline V gene.